This T cell receptor (beta chain) was profiled in a study of T-cell reconstitution after alpha-beta-depleted transplantation in children. Study results and limitations: The study traced high day-60 TCRbeta diversity in some patients to surviving recipient T cells and thymic progenitors.

Unique molecular identifiers were incorporated into the prepared TCRbeta library. MiXCR, applied by TCRdb to the PCR reads, yields one record per CDR3 protein. The sample shows hundreds of thousands of distinct CDR3 sequences, more than 20% of them seen only once. Germline CDR1 is SNHLY and CDR2 is FYNNEI. This CDR3 comprises 13 residues. This clonotype was observed a few times. The antigen remains unidentified. Its ends do not fully match the called genes, so a read error is possible. This chain joins TRBV2 and TRBJ2-7, with 7 bases lining up with TRBD1. The receptor comes from a boy younger than two who had a stem cell transplant for acute myeloid leukemia, so the T cells may come from the graft donor. This material consisted of PBMCs, mostly from graft donor cells, taken 360 days after TCRalphabeta/CD19-depleted stem cell transplant. In nucleotides, the CDR3 is TGTGCCAGCAGCGAAGTTGACAGGGCAGAGCAGTACTTC. The encoded protein is CASSEVDRAEQYF.